A single sample is the source of the 16 T cell receptor beta chains below, sequenced in a study of T cells in Graves' hyperthyroidism and ophthalmopathy. Template material for amplifying TCR beta CDR3 regions consisted of RNA transcripts. First-round RT-PCR with HTBI primers amplified the TCR CDR3 region. From the multiplex PCR reads, TCRdb called clonotypes with MiXCR, one entry per CDR3 protein. The top ten clones hold roughly 7.7% of a sample with 500,000 to 750,000 distinct CDR3 sequences, just over 45% of them seen once. Material: peripheral blood or thyroid tissue (not recorded which). The receptors shown here come from a woman between 18 and 29 years old with Graves' hyperthyroidism.

The chain uses TRBV18 and TRBJ1-3, with a weak D call TRBD1 (5 bases). Germline CDR1 reads KGHSH; CDR2 reads LQKENI. There are 18 residues in the CDR3. V was cut by 6 bases and J by 0 bases, with 21 bases left in between. This chain's CDR3 is CASSPRQRQHVSGNTIYF. DNA of the CDR3: TGTGCCAGCTCCCCGCGACAGAGACAGCATGTCTCTGGAAACACCATATATTTT.

This clonotype was found many times. Here the CDR3 DNA reads TGTGCCAGCAGTCCCCAGCGGCCTATTTCCAGGGAGACCCAGTACTTC. Its protein product is CASSPQRPISRETQYF. The chain carries TRBV12-3 or TRBV12-4 and TRBJ2-5; weak D call: TRBD2 (5 bases). This CDR3 comprises 16 residues. V was pared by 5 bases and J by 5 bases, with 21 bases between.

This clonotype was observed many times. The V and J genes are TRBV12-5 and TRBJ1-1; D is ambiguous. CDR1 and CDR2 (germline): LGHNT, FRNRAP. Trimming cost V 4 bases and J 7 bases, with 10 bases left between them. There are 12 residues in the CDR3. CDR3 in DNA: TGTGCTAGTGGTTCACCCAGGAATGAAGCTTTCTTT. Protein: CASGSPRNEAFF.

A note on this clonotype: A read error may explain this, as a much larger clone is one base away. The chain joins TRBV20-1 to TRBJ2-7, with 8 bases aligning to TRBD1. Germline assignment: CDR1 DFQATT and CDR2 SNEGSKA (reference sequence). Trimming took 6 bases from V and 0 from J; bases not matched to a gene: 7. This CDR3 comprises 14 residues. CDR3 sequence: CSATRTGSSYEQYF. The CDR3 DNA reads as TGCAGTGCCACGCGGACAGGGTCCTCCTACGAGCAGTACTTC.

The V gene is TRBV10-3, the J gene TRBJ2-5; 10 bases match TRBD2. The V gene end was trimmed by 4 bases and the J gene end by 4 bases; junction bases not matched to a gene: 12. The germline gives CDR1 ENHRY, CDR2 SYGVKD. This CDR3 has 17 amino acids. The CDR3 DNA sequence: TGTGCCATCAGTGCTGAGGGGCTAGCGGGAGTGGGAGAGACCCAGTACTTC. This translates into CAISAEGLAGVGETQYF.

This clonotype occurred a few times. The rearrangement uses TRBV11-2 and TRBJ1-1; no clear D gene. V lost 1 base to trimming and J lost 7 bases, with 10 bases between them. The CDR3 runs 13 residues. Per the germline V gene, CDR1 is SGHAT and CDR2 is FQNNGV. The CDR3 is CASSLGYGVEAFF. In nucleotides, the CDR3 is TGTGCCAGCAGCTTAGGGTACGGGGTTGAAGCTTTCTTT.

This clonotype was detected many times. The rearrangement links TRBV7-9 to TRBJ1-1, with no clear D. Per germline, CDR1 SEHNR and CDR2 FQNEAQ (reference sequence). This CDR3 is 14 amino acids long. Trimming pared 1 base from V and 4 bases from J, leaving 10 bases between. CDR3 sequence: CASSLVQVLTEAFF. In nucleotides, the CDR3 is TGTGCCAGCAGCTTAGTTCAGGTGCTCACTGAAGCTTTCTTT. Using reference TRBV7-9 and TRBJ1-1 for the parts outside the CDR3, the full variable domain is DTGVSQNPRHKITKRGQNVTFRCDPISEHNRLYWYRQTLGQGPEFLTYFQNEAQLEKSRLLSDRFSAERPKGSFSTLEIQRTEQGDSAMYLCASSLVQVLTEAFFGQGTRLTVV.

The genes are TRBV29-1 and TRBJ2-3, with D unresolved. The CDR3 loop spans 12 amino acids. V lost 7 bases to trimming and J lost 5 bases, with 13 bases between them. Looked up from germline, CDR1 is SQVTM and CDR2 is ANQGSEA. The CDR3 spells CSAPASQDTQYF. The CDR3 DNA is TGCAGCGCCCCCGCTAGTCAAGATACGCAGTATTTT.

This clonotype has at least ten counts. The rearrangement joins TRBV7-2 to TRBJ1-5, with D unclear. Germline-derived CDR1 and CDR2 are SGHTA and FQGNSA. The V end lost 1 base, the J end lost 6 bases, and 4 bases lay between the germline ends. The CDR3 covers 12 residues. The CDR3 coding sequence is TGTGCCAGCAGCTTAGGCCCTCAGCCCCAGCATTTT. Residues: CASSLGPQPQHF.

As for this clonotype: Given a much more abundant clone one base away, this may be a read error. This sequence joins TRBV10-3 and TRBJ2-7; 7 bases agree with TRBD1. V lost 3 bases to trimming and J lost 2 bases; unmatched junction nucleotides: 7. The CDR3 totals 15 residues. Germline CDR1 reads ENHRY; CDR2 reads SYGVKD. The CDR3 DNA follows: TGTGCCATCAGTGAAGGGTCGAGGGGGCCCTACGAGCAGTACTTC. Protein sequence: CAISEGSRGPYEQYF.

This clonotype was counted at least ten times. J is TRBJ2-5 and V is TRBV7-8; maybe TRBD1 (5 bases). Trimming stripped 1 base from V and 4 bases from J, with 13 bases between. This CDR3 comprises 15 residues. The germline CDR1 and CDR2 sequences are SGHVS and FQNEAQ. The DNA for the CDR3 is TGTGCCAGCAGCTTAGACAGGAGATTCATAGAGACCCAGTACTTC. It specifies CASSLDRRFIETQYF.

On this clonotype itself: Since the CDR3 does not end with the conserved phenylalanine or tryptophan, this likely comes from a read error. The chain uses TRBV5-4 and TRBJ1-3; 9 bases map to TRBD1. V shed 4 bases and J 2 bases; nucleotides not matched to a gene: 7. This CDR3 has 16 residues. Germline V gene data show CDR1 as SGHNT and CDR2 as YYREEE (reference sequence). CDR3 in DNA: TGTGCCAGCAGCCAGACGACAGGGGGAGCTGGAAACACCATATATTCT. Amino acids: CASSQTTGGAGNTIYS.

Ten or more counts support this clonotype. This CDR3 is CSARAVGGAGNQPQHF. CDR3 DNA: TGCAGTGCTAGAGCGGTGGGGGGGGCTGGCAATCAGCCCCAGCATTTT. The chain links TRBV20-1 to TRBJ1-5, with D maybe TRBD1 (6 bases). This CDR3 has 16 residues. Germline loops: CDR1 DFQATT, CDR2 SNEGSKA (reference sequence). The germline V and J ends were trimmed by 1 base and 2 bases, with 15 bases remaining between them.

This clonotype was detected many times. This chain links TRBV9 with TRBJ2-7; tentative D call: TRBD1 (6 bases). Trimming took 0 bases from V and 0 from J, leaving 10 bases between them. In germline, CDR1 is SGDLS, CDR2 YYNGEE. This CDR3 comprises 15 residues. The CDR3 DNA reads TGTGCCAGCAGCGTAGGAGAAGGGGGCTCCTACGAGCAGTACTTC. It translates to CASSVGEGGSYEQYF.

The CDR3 DNA follows: TGTGCCAGCCCGGGCCGGGCGTATAATCAGCCCCAGCATTTT. It is translated as CASPGRAYNQPQHF. The chain employs TRBV2 and TRBJ1-5, with unresolved D. Germline V gene lookup returns CDR1 SNHLY and CDR2 FYNNEI. V was clipped by 8 bases and J by 4 bases, with 15 bases between them. This CDR3 spans 14 amino acids. Together with reference TRBV2 and TRBJ1-5, the CDR3 gives the full variable domain: EPEVTQTPSHQVTQMGQEVILRCVPISNHLYFYWYRQILGQKVEFLVSFYNNEISEKSEIFDDQFSVERPDGSNFTLKIRSTKLEDSAMYFCASPGRAYNQPQHFGDGTRLSIL.

The CDR3 sequence: CASSLTSGEPAFF. Here the CDR3 DNA reads TGTGCCAGCAGCTTGACTAGCGGGGAGCCAGCTTTCTTT. This sequence joins TRBV7-3 and TRBJ1-1, with D unclear. Trimming removed 3 bases at V and 10 bases at J, with 15 bases between. Germline V gene data show CDR1 as SGHTA and CDR2 as FQGTGA. This CDR3 is 13 amino acids long.